Listed below are T cell receptor beta chains from one sample, sequenced in a study of control samples from healthy donors and cancer patients. Produced via immunoSEQ multiplex PCR; TCRdb's table is partial and in-frame only. The table lists some 87,000 clones, around 84% of them singletons, with about 9.9% in the top ten. The specimen sequenced was PBMCs. The receptors were gathered from a man aged 55 to 70 with head and neck cancer. CDR3s include the opening cysteine and the closing phenylalanine or tryptophan. The D gene is left open where the match is weak. Clone size appears in some rows only: once, few, many, or a class for an expanded clone.

size	V	D	J	DNA	CDR3
-	TRBV7-9	TRBD1	TRBJ2-1	TGTGCCAGCATCAGGGACAGGGTTGGAAATGAGCAGTTCTTC	CASIRDRVGNEQFF
-	TRBV18	TRBD1	TRBJ2-2	TGTGCCAGCTCGCGGGACAGGGGGACCGGGGAGCTGTTTTTT	CASSRDRGTGELFF
-	TRBV18	-	TRBJ2-3	TGTGCCAGCTCACTATACGGTCAGGGCGGCTCTAGCACAGATACGCAGTATTTT	CASSLYGQGGSSTDTQYF
-	TRBV27	-	TRBJ2-1	TGTGCCAGCAGCCGTGTAGCAGGCGAGCAGTTCTTC	CASSRVAGEQFF
-	TRBV6-1	TRBD2	TRBJ2-3	TGTGCCAGCAGTGAAGGGGCGGGAGGGGGCCCCACAGATACGCAGTATTTT	CASSEGAGGGPTDTQYF
-	TRBV6-5	-	TRBJ1-2	TGTGCCAGCAGATTAGGGGGATCTAACTATGGCTACACCTTC	CASRLGGSNYGYTF
-	TRBV18	-	TRBJ2-1	TGTGCCAGCTCACCAATGGACGGGAGTCCCTACAATGAGCAGTTCTTC	CASSPMDGSPYNEQFF
-	TRBV5-1	-	TRBJ2-7	TGCGCCAGCAGCCCCGGTTTAGCGGAAACCTACGAGCAGTACTTC	CASSPGLAETYEQYF
-	TRBV10-3	TRBD2	TRBJ2-3	TGTGCCATCCGGGAGGGAGGGCCGGGAGATACGCAGTATTTT	CAIREGGPGDTQYF
once	TRBV4-2	-	TRBJ2-7	TGTGCCAGCAGCCAAGATCCGCTAGTTTCCCCTTACGAGCAGTACTTC	CASSQDPLVSPYEQYF
-	TRBV30	-	TRBJ2-7	TGTGCCTGGAGTCAAACAGCTTTCTACGAGCAGTACTTC	CAWSQTAFYEQYF
-	TRBV11-2	TRBD1	TRBJ1-4	TGTGCCAGCAGCACAAGGGGGCTGGCGGGTGAAAAACTGTTTTTT	CASSTRGLAGEKLFF
-	TRBV6-5	-	TRBJ1-2	TGTGCCAGCAGTTCAGGGGCGAAGGGCTACACCTTC	CASSSGAKGYTF
-	TRBV27	-	TRBJ1-4	TGTGCCAGCAGTTTAGATGAAAAACTGTTTTTT	CASSLDEKLFF
-	TRBV9	TRBD2	TRBJ2-1	TGTGCCAGCAGCTCTAACCTTTTAGCGGGACGGTACAATGAGCAGTTCTTC	CASSSNLLAGRYNEQFF
-	TRBV2	TRBD1	TRBJ2-1	TGTGCCAGCAGTGCGTACGGACAGGGCAGGAATGAGCAGTTCTTC	CASSAYGQGRNEQFF
few	TRBV3-1/TRBV3-2	-	TRBJ2-2	TGTGCCAGCACCACCCATGGTATCGCCGGGGAGCTGTTTTTT	CASTTHGIAGELFF
-	TRBV6-5	-	TRBJ2-3	TGTGCCAGCAGTTACTCCGCGAACGGGGGCACAGATACGCAGTATTTT	CASSYSANGGTDTQYF